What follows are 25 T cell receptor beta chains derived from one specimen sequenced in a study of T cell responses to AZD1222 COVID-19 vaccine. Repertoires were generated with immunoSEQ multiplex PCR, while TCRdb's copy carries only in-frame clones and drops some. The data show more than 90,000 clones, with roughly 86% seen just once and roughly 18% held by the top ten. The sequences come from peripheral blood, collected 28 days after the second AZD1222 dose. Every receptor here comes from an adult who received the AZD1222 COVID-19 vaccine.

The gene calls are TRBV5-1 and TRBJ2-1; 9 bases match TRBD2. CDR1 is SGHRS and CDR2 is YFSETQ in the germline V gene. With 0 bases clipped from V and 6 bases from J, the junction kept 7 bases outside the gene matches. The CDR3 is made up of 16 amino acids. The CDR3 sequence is CASSLEMAGGGNEQFF. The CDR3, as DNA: TGCGCCAGCAGCTTGGAGATGGCGGGAGGGGGCAATGAGCAGTTCTTC.

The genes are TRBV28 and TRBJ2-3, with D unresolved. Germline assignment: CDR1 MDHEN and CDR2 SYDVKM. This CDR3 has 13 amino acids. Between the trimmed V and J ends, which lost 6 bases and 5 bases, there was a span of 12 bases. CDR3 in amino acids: CASSEPRLDTQYF. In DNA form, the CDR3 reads TGTGCCAGCAGCGAACCCCGACTAGATACGCAGTATTTT.

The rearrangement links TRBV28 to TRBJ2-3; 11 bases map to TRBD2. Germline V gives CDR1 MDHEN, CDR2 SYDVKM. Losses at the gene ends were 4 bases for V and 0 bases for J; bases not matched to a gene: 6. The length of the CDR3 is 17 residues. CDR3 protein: CASSSFWTSGSTDTQYF. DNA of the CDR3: TGTGCCAGCAGTTCCTTTTGGACTAGCGGGAGCACAGATACGCAGTATTTT.

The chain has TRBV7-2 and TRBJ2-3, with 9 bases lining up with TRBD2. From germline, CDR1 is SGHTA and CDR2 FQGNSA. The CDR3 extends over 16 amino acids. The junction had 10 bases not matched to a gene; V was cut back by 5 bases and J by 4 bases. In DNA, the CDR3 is TGTGCCAGCAGCAAAGAGGGCGGGGGGGTGCCAGATACGCAGTATTTT. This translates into CASSKEGGGVPDTQYF.

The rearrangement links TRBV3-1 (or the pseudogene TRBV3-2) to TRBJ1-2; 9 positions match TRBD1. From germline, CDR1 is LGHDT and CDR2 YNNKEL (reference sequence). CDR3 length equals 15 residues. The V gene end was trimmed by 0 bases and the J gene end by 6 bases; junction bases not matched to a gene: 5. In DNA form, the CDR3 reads TGTGCCAGCAGCCAAGAACAGGGGGCAGTGCATGGCTACACCTTC. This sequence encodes CASSQEQGAVHGYTF.

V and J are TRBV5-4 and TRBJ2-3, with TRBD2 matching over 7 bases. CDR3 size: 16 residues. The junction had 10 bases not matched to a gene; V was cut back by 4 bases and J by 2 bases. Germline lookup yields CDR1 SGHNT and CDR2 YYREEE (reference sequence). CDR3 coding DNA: TGTGCCAGCAGCGGGGGAGGGGTGGGTTCCACAGATACGCAGTATTTT. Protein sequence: CASSGGGVGSTDTQYF.

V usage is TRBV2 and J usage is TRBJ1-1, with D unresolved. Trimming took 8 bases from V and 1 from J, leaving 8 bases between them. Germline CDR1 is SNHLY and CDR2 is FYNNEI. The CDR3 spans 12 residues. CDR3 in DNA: TGTGCCAGCGTTCATCGGAACACTGAAGCTTTCTTT. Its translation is CASVHRNTEAFF.

The CDR3 nucleotides are TGTGCCAGCAGCATATGGGGGGATGAGCAGTTCTTC. Translating it yields CASSIWGDEQFF. J is TRBJ2-1 and V is TRBV7-9; possibly TRBD2 for D (6 bases). Germline V gene data show CDR1 as SEHNR and CDR2 as FQNEAQ (reference sequence). The CDR3 loop spans 12 amino acids. Trimming stripped 5 bases from V and 8 bases from J, with 10 bases between.

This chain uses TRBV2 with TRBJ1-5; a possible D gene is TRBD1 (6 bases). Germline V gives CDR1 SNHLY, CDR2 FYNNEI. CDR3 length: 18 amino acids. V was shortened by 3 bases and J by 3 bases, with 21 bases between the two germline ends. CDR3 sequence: CASSDFKGTGLINQPQHF. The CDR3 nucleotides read TGTGCCAGCAGTGACTTCAAGGGAACAGGGTTGATCAATCAGCCCCAGCATTTT.

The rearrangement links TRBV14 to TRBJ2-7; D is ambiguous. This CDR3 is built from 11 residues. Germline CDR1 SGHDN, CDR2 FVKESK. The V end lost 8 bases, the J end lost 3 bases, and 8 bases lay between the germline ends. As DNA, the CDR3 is TGTGCCAGCGGCAGATACTACGAGCAGTACTTC. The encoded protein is CASGRYYEQYF.

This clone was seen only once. CDR3 loop: CATSDLQGPKKTQYF. The CDR3 bases are TGTGCCACCAGTGATTTACAGGGGCCTAAGAAGACCCAGTACTTC. The chain links TRBV24-1 to TRBJ2-5; 7 bases line up with TRBD1. This CDR3 has 15 residues. Germline CDR1 and CDR2: KGHDR and SFDVKD. Trimming took 1 base from V and 6 from J; bases not matched to a gene: 7.

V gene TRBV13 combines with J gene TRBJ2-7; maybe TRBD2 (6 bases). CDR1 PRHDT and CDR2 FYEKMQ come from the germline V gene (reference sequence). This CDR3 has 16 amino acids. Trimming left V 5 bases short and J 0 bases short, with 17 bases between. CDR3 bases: TGTGCCAGCAGCCCCCCGTTCAGGGAGGTCTCCTACGAGCAGTACTTC. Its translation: CASSPPFREVSYEQYF. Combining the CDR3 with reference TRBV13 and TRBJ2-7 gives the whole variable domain AAGVIQSPRHLIKEKRETATLKCYPIPRHDTVYWYQQGPGQDPQFLISFYEKMQSDKGSIPDRFSAQQFSDYHSELNMSSLELGDSALYFCASSPPFREVSYEQYFGPGTRLTVT.

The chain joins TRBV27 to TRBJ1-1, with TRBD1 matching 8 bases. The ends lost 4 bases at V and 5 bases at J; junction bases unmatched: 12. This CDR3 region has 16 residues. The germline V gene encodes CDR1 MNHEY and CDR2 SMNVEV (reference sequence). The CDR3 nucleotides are TGTGCCAGCAGTTATTATTCAGGGGGCAAGGGGACTGAAGCTTTCTTT. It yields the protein CASSYYSGGKGTEAFF.

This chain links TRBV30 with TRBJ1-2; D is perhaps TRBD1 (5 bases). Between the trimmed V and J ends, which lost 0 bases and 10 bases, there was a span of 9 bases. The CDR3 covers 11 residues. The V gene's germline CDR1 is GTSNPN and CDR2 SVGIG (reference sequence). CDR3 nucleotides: TGTGCCTGGAGTGTCGGGACCCTCTACACCTTC. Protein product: CAWSVGTLYTF.

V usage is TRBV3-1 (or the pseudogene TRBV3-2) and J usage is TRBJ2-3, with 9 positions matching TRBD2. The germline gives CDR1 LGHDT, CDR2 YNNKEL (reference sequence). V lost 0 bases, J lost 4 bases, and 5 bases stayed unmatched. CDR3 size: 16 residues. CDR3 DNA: TGTGCCAGCAGCCAAGATTTGGCTAGCGGGGCAGATACGCAGTATTTT. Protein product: CASSQDLASGADTQYF.

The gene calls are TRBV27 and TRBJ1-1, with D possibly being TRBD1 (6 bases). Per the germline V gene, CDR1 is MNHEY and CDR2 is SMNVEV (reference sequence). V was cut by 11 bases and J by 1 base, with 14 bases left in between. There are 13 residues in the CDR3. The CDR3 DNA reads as TGTGCCTCGAGGGGACACCCGAACACTGAAGCTTTCTTT. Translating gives CASRGHPNTEAFF.

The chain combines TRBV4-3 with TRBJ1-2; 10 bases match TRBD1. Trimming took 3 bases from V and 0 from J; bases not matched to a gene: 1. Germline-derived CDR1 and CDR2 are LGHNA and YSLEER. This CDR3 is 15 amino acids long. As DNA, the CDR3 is TGCGCCAGCAGCCATGGGACAGGGGCTAACTATGGCTACACCTTC. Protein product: CASSHGTGANYGYTF.

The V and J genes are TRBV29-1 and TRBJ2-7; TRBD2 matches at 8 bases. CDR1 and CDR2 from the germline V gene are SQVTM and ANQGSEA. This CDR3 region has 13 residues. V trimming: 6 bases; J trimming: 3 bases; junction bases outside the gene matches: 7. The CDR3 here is CSVLGGEDYEQYF. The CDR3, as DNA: TGCAGCGTCCTCGGGGGGGAGGACTACGAGCAGTACTTC.

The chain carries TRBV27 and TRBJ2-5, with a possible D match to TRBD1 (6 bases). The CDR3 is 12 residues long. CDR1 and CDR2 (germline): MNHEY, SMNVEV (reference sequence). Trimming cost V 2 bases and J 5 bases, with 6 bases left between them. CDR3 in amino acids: CASSLRGETQYF. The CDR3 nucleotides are TGTGCCAGCAGTTTAAGGGGGGAGACCCAGTACTTC.

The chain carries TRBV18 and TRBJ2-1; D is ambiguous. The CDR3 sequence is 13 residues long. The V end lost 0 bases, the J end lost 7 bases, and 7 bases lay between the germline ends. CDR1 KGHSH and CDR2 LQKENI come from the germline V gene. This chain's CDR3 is CASSPPTWNEQFF. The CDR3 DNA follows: TGTGCCAGCTCACCACCGACCTGGAATGAGCAGTTCTTC.

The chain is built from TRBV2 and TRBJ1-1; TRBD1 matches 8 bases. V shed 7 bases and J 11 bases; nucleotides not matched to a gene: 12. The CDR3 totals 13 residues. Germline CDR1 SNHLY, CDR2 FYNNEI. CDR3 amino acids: CASKGSQGDSAFF. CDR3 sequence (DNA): TGTGCCAGCAAGGGTTCACAGGGGGACTCCGCTTTCTTT.

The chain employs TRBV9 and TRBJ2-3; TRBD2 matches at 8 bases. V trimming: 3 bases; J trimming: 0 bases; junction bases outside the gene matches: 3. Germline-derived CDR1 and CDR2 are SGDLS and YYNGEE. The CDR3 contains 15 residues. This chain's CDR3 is CASSGSGISTDTQYF. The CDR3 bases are TGTGCCAGCAGCGGTAGCGGGATTAGCACAGATACGCAGTATTTT. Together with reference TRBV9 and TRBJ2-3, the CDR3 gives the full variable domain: DSGVTQTPKHLITATGQRVTLRCSPRSGDLSVYWYQQSLDQGLQFLIQYYNGEERAKGNILERFSAQQFPDLHSELNLSSLELGDSALYFCASSGSGISTDTQYFGPGTRLTVL.

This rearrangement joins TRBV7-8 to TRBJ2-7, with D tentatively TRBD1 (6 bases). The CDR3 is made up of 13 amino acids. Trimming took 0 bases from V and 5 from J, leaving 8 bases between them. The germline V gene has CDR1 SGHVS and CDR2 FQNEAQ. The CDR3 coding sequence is TGTGCCAGCAGCTTAGCGCAGGGGAACGAGCAGTACTTC. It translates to CASSLAQGNEQYF.

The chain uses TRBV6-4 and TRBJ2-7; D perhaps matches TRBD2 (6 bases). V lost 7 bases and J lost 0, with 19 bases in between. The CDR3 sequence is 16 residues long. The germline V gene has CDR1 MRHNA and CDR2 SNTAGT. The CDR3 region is CASIFFWRGSSYEQYF. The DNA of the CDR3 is TGTGCCAGCATCTTCTTTTGGCGGGGCTCCTCCTACGAGCAGTACTTC.

The CDR3 sequence is CASSDSDSDRHTDTQYF. The CDR3 DNA reads as TGTGCCAGCAGTGACTCAGATTCGGACAGACACACAGATACGCAGTATTTT. The chain links TRBV6-4 to TRBJ2-3; a weak D match, TRBD1 (6 bases). Germline values: CDR1 MRHNA, CDR2 SNTAGT. CDR3 length: 17 residues. V lost 0 bases and J 2 bases, leaving 15 bases between the germline ends.